Following are 30 T cell receptor beta chains from one sample sequenced in a study of PD-1 blockade in classical Hodgkin lymphoma. Time point reported: newly diagnosed, previously untreated cHL patient sample. Assay used: immunoSEQ multiplex PCR; TCRdb lists only in-frame clones, some missing. The sample consists of tens of thousands of clones, roughly 90% of them appearing once. Material: peripheral blood mononuclear cells (PBMCs). Receptor source: a human donor with classical Hodgkin lymphoma.

The rearrangement joins TRBV19 to TRBJ2-6, with D unresolved. The CDR3 spans 15 residues. Between the trimmed V and J ends, which lost 2 bases and 0 bases, there was a span of 5 bases. The germline V gene encodes CDR1 LNHDA and CDR2 SQIVND (reference sequence). This CDR3 reads CASSIQVSGANVLTF. The DNA of the CDR3 is TGTGCCAGTAGTATACAGGTCTCTGGGGCCAACGTCCTGACTTTC.

The chain recombines TRBV7-2 with TRBJ1-5; D ambiguous. Germline CDR1 and CDR2: SGHTA and FQGNSA. This CDR3 comprises 12 residues. Trimming removed 1 base from V and 6 bases from J, with 4 bases in between. The DNA for the CDR3 is TGTGCCAGCAGCTTAGGTGGTCAGCCCCAGCATTTT. Translated, it gives CASSLGGQPQHF.

The gene calls are TRBV7-8 and TRBJ2-1, with a tentative D call TRBD2 (5 bases). Trimming left V 1 base short and J 13 bases short, with 14 bases between. The CDR3 has 13 residues. Germline V gene data show CDR1 as SGHVS and CDR2 as FQNEAQ. CDR3 DNA: TGTGCCAGCAGCTTAGTTAGTCTAGCTATTCAGTTCTTC. It translates to CASSLVSLAIQFF.

This chain joins TRBV2 and TRBJ2-7; D may be TRBD1 or TRBD2 (6 bases each). The CDR3 sequence is 13 residues long. Germline V gene lookup returns CDR1 SNHLY and CDR2 FYNNEI. V gave up 8 bases and J gave up 6 bases, with 17 bases separating them. The CDR3 DNA reads as TGTGCCAGCGGACCTGGGGGGCCGGGCGAGCAGTACGTC. Protein product: CASGPGGPGEQYV.

The chain recombines TRBV27 with TRBJ2-5, with TRBD1 matching over 8 bases. J lost 5 bases, V lost 2 bases, and 10 bases had no gene match. Germline V lookup: CDR1 MNHEY, CDR2 SMNVEV (reference sequence). The CDR3 is 16 amino acids. CDR3 loop: CASSLTPDRGRETQYF. The DNA of the CDR3 is TGTGCCAGCAGTTTAACCCCTGACAGGGGTCGCGAGACCCAGTACTTC.

This rearrangement joins TRBV10-2 to TRBJ2-7; D might be TRBD2 (7 bases). Germline loops: CDR1 WSHSY, CDR2 SAAADI. The V end was cut by 3 bases, the J end by 4 bases, with 13 bases between. This CDR3 has 14 residues. For the CDR3, the DNA is TGCGCCAGCAGTGAAGGGGGGGGCGCGTACGAGCAGTACTTC. Translated: CASSEGGGAYEQYF.

The J gene is TRBJ2-7, the V gene TRBV5-6; 9 bases align to TRBD2. Losses at the gene ends were 3 bases for V and 6 bases for J; bases not matched to a gene: 10. Germline V lookup: CDR1 SGHDT, CDR2 YYEEEE. The CDR3 has 15 amino acids. The CDR3 sequence is CASSSLAGETREQYV. In nucleotides, the CDR3 is TGTGCCAGCAGCTCTTTAGCGGGAGAAACGCGCGAGCAGTACGTC.

The rearrangement links TRBV28 to TRBJ2-5; D may be TRBD1 (5 bases). The length of the CDR3 is 18 residues. V was trimmed by 3 bases and J by 3 bases, leaving 23 bases between them. Looked up from germline, CDR1 is MDHEN and CDR2 is SYDVKM. CDR3 protein: CASSFPYLGQGVKETQYF. The CDR3 DNA reads TGTGCCAGCAGTTTCCCCTACCTGGGGCAGGGTGTGAAAGAGACCCAGTACTTC.

This clone has a handful of counts. The chain couples TRBV6-1 to TRBJ1-2; 9 nucleotides agree with TRBD1. CDR3 length: 12 residues. V gave up 7 bases and J gave up 12 bases; unmatched junction bases: 9. The germline gives CDR1 MNHNS, CDR2 SASEGT. CDR3 residues: CASNSPGQGHTF. The CDR3 DNA is TGTGCCAGCAATTCCCCTGGACAGGGGCACACCTTC.

The rearrangement joins TRBV6-6 to TRBJ2-1; D is perhaps TRBD1 or TRBD2 (6 bases each). Trimming left V 0 bases short and J 9 bases short, with 15 bases between. This CDR3 has 15 residues. CDR1 is MNHNY and CDR2 is SVGAGI in the germline V gene (reference sequence). CDR3 sequence (DNA): TGTGCCAGCAGTTACTCCAATAGGGGGGAAAGTGAGCAGTTCTTC. Protein: CASSYSNRGESEQFF.

The V gene is TRBV6-1, the J gene TRBJ1-6, with D hard to call. Germline assignment: CDR1 MNHNS and CDR2 SASEGT. V dropped 0 bases and J dropped 10 bases, with 10 bases sitting between them. The CDR3 runs 14 residues. DNA for the CDR3: TGTGCCAGCAGTGAAGCGGGGATTGGGTCACCCCTCCACTTT. This codes for CASSEAGIGSPLHF.

CDR3 loop: CASTIRTGELFF. The CDR3, as DNA: TGTGCCAGCACCATTCGGACCGGGGAGCTGTTTTTT. The chain uses TRBV7-2 and TRBJ2-2; D unresolved. The V end was cut by 7 bases, the J end by 5 bases, with 8 bases between. Germline loops: CDR1 SGHTA, CDR2 FQGNSA. This CDR3 contains 12 residues.

This chain links TRBV6-1 with TRBJ1-5; 8 nucleotides agree with TRBD1. Germline lookup yields CDR1 MNHNS and CDR2 SASEGT. With 4 bases clipped from V and 5 bases from J, the junction kept 7 bases outside the gene matches. The CDR3 contains 15 residues. The CDR3, as DNA: TGTGCCAGCAGTGCTCAGGGGGCTTCGGATCAGCCCCAGCATTTT. This translates into CASSAQGASDQPQHF.

This rearrangement joins TRBV15 to TRBJ1-1; D call uncertain. This CDR3 contains 12 residues. Germline CDR1 is LNHNV and CDR2 is YYDKDF (reference sequence). The ends were cut back, 3 bases at V and 4 bases at J, with 6 bases in the middle. CDR3 DNA: TGTGCCACCAGCAGGGAGGGCACTGAAGCTTTCTTT. It codes for CATSREGTEAFF.

The CDR3 nucleotides are TGTGCCAGTAGCCTCGCTGGGACAGGCAATCAGCCCCAGCATTTT. Protein: CASSLAGTGNQPQHF. This sequence joins TRBV19 and TRBJ1-5; 7 bases map to TRBD1. Germline trimming cut 6 bases from V and 2 bases from J; bases unmatched to any gene: 7. This CDR3 comprises 15 residues. Germline-derived CDR1 and CDR2 are LNHDA and SQIVND (reference sequence).

This chain links TRBV5-1 with TRBJ1-1; D is unresolved. The germline CDR1 and CDR2 sequences are SGHRS and YFSETQ. This CDR3 is built from 13 residues. V dropped 4 bases and J dropped 1 base, with 8 bases sitting between them. In nucleotides, the CDR3 is TGCGCCAGCAGCCCGCGACAGAACACTGAAGCTTTCTTT. Its translation: CASSPRQNTEAFF.

The chain combines TRBV19 with TRBJ2-7; 10 nucleotides align to TRBD1. The CDR3 contains 17 residues. Germline V gene sequence: CDR1 LNHDA, CDR2 SQIVND (reference sequence). Germline trimming cut 3 bases from V and 1 base from J; bases unmatched to any gene: 9. CDR3: CASSIGGGQGVSYEQYF. The CDR3 coding sequence is TGTGCCAGTAGTATTGGAGGAGGACAGGGGGTTTCCTACGAGCAGTACTTC.

Note on this clone: A junction boundary mismatches the germline segment, possibly from a read error. Other DNA sequences in this specimen translate into the identical CDR3. V gene TRBV11-2 combines with J gene TRBJ1-2; D perhaps matches TRBD1 (5 bases). The CDR3 consists of 13 residues. Germline lookup yields CDR1 SGHAT and CDR2 FQNNGV. CDR3 coding DNA: TGTGCCAGCAGCCTAGATCGCCTTGGGGGGATGACCTTC. It is translated as CASSLDRLGGMTF.

This clone was observed once. The chain is built from TRBV6-5 and TRBJ1-4, with TRBD1 as a possible D gene (5 bases). CDR1 and CDR2 (germline): MNHEY, SVGAGI. V shed 6 bases and J shed 2 bases, with 13 bases lying between them. CDR3 length: 15 amino acids. CDR3 region: CASRDLQGTNEKLFF. CDR3 DNA: TGTGCCAGCAGAGATCTCCAGGGCACTAATGAAAAACTGTTTTTT.

This clone was recorded only once. The rearrangement joins TRBV5-4 to TRBJ1-4; tentative D call: TRBD1 (5 bases). The V gene's germline CDR1 is SGHNT and CDR2 YYREEE (reference sequence). This CDR3 is built from 15 residues. V lost 0 bases and J 3 bases, leaving 9 bases between the germline ends. The CDR3 spells CASSLAAGSNEKLFF. The CDR3 DNA sequence: TGTGCCAGCAGCTTGGCGGCAGGGTCTAATGAAAAACTGTTTTTT.

The chain has TRBV27 and TRBJ2-5; TRBD2 aligns across 8 bases. Matching the DNA end better, TRBJ2-7 makes the J call doubtful. Looked up from germline, CDR1 is MNHEY and CDR2 is SMNVEV (reference sequence). This CDR3 has 15 amino acids. The DNA of the CDR3 is TGTGCCAGCAGAATCGTAGCGGGATTCTTCGGCGAGCAGTACTTC. As protein: CASRIVAGFFGEQYF.

The V call is TRBV5-1, the J call TRBJ2-1; D tentatively fits TRBD1 or TRBD2 (5 bases each). V lost 6 bases and J 0 bases, leaving 13 bases between the germline ends. Germline values: CDR1 SGHRS, CDR2 YFSETQ. The CDR3 is 15 residues long. The chain's CDR3 is CASNRDGDSYNEQFF. CDR3 bases: TGCGCCAGCAACCGGGACGGAGACTCCTACAATGAGCAGTTCTTC.

The table lists this clone with a few counts. The genes are TRBV9 and TRBJ1-5; D is unresolved. With 0 bases removed from V and 0 bases from J, the gap between germline ends came to 7 bases. This CDR3 has 15 amino acids. Germline V gene data show CDR1 as SGDLS and CDR2 as YYNGEE. In DNA form, the CDR3 reads TGTGCCAGCAGCGTAGGGGAGCTTAGCAATCAGCCCCAGCATTTT. The encoded protein is CASSVGELSNQPQHF.

V gene TRBV28 combines with J gene TRBJ1-2, with 10 bases identical to TRBD1. The CDR3 runs 12 residues. The germline V gene encodes CDR1 MDHEN and CDR2 SYDVKM. The trim removed 11 bases at V and 8 bases at J, leaving 8 bases unmatched. The CDR3 loop is CAVDRGPKGYTF. The CDR3 DNA reads as TGTGCCGTCGACAGGGGGCCGAAGGGCTACACCTTC.

This chain links TRBV5-1 with TRBJ2-3, with TRBD2 identical over 12 bases. V shed 2 bases and J 6 bases; nucleotides not matched to a gene: 4. This CDR3 spans 15 amino acids. Germline CDR1 SGHRS, CDR2 YFSETQ. In DNA, the CDR3 is TGCGCCAGCAGCTTAACTAGCGGGAGGTTGGATACGCAGTATTTT. Translation: CASSLTSGRLDTQYF.

V gene TRBV5-1 combines with J gene TRBJ1-2, with 7 bases fitting TRBD1. CDR3 length equals 15 residues. The germline V gene encodes CDR1 SGHRS and CDR2 YFSETQ. V lost 4 bases and J lost 5; bases outside the gene matches: 11. CDR3 nucleotide sequence: TGCGCCAGCAGCCTATCCGAGCCAGGGGGGTATGGCTACACCTTC. Translated, it gives CASSLSEPGGYGYTF.

The chain carries TRBV28 and TRBJ1-3; D ambiguous. Germline lookup yields CDR1 MDHEN and CDR2 SYDVKM. V lost 3 bases and J 2 bases, leaving 5 bases between the germline ends. The CDR3 runs to 13 residues. The CDR3 reads CASSFRAGNTIYF. In DNA, the CDR3 is TGTGCCAGCAGTTTTAGGGCTGGAAACACCATATATTTT.

V usage is TRBV11-3 and J usage is TRBJ1-1; D remains unclear. This CDR3 is built from 14 residues. Trimming shortened V by 5 bases and J by 1 base, and 11 bases separated the two germline ends. Germline V gene lookup returns CDR1 SGHNT and CDR2 YENEEA. In DNA form, the CDR3 reads TGTGCCAGCAGCCCCCGGGCGGGGAACACTGAAGCTTTCTTT. This encodes CASSPRAGNTEAFF.

This clone was observed once. The J gene is TRBJ2-7, the V gene TRBV5-1; TRBD1 matches 9 bases. The CDR3 extends over 14 amino acids. V shed 3 bases and J 2 bases; nucleotides not matched to a gene: 3. Germline loops: CDR1 SGHRS, CDR2 YFSETQ. The DNA for the CDR3 is TGCGCCAGCAGCTCGGACAGGGGTGCCTACGAGCAGTACTTC. Protein sequence: CASSSDRGAYEQYF. Drawing the rest from reference TRBV5-1 and TRBJ2-7, the complete variable domain is KAGVTQTPRYLIKTRGQQVTLSCSPISGHRSVSWYQQTPGQGLQFLFEYFSETQRNKGNFPGRFSGRQFSNSRSEMNVSTLELGDSALYLCASSSDRGAYEQYFGPGTRLTVT.

J is TRBJ2-5 and V is TRBV5-1, with 8 bases matching TRBD1. Unmatched junction bases numbered 11, after V lost 4 bases and J lost 3 bases. The V gene's germline CDR1 is SGHRS and CDR2 YFSETQ. CDR3 length: 16 residues. The DNA for the CDR3 is TGCGCCAGCAGCCCGCAACCCACGACAGGGGAAGAGACCCAGTACTTC. Translated, it gives CASSPQPTTGEETQYF.